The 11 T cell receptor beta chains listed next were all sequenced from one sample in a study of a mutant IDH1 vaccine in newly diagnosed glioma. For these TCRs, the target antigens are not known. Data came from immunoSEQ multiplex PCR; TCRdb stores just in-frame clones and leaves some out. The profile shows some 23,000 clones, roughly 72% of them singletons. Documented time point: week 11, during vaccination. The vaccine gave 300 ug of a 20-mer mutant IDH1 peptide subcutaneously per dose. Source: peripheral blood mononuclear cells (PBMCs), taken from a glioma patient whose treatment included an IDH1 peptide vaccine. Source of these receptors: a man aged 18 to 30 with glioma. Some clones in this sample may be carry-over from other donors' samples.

The chain's CDR3 is CASSQDTPGSGANVLTF. The CDR3 nucleotides read TGCGCCAGCAGCCAGGACACTCCAGGCTCTGGGGCCAACGTCCTGACTTTC. The V and J genes are TRBV5-1 and TRBJ2-6; tentative D call: TRBD1 (5 bases). The germline V gene has CDR1 SGHRS and CDR2 YFSETQ. With 4 bases removed from V and 0 bases from J, the gap between germline ends came to 14 bases. The CDR3 is 17 amino acids.

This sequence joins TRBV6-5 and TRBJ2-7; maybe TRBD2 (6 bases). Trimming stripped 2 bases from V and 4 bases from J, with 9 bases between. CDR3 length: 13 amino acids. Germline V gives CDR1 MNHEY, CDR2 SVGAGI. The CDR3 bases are TGTGCCAGCAGTTACCAGGAGGGGTACGAGCAGTACTTC. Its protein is CASSYQEGYEQYF.

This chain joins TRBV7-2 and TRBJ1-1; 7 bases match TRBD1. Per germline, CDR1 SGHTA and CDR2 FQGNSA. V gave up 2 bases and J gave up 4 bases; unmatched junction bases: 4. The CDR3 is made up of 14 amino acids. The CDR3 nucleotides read TGTGCCAGCAGCTTAAGGACAGGCCCCACTGAAGCTTTCTTT. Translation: CASSLRTGPTEAFF.

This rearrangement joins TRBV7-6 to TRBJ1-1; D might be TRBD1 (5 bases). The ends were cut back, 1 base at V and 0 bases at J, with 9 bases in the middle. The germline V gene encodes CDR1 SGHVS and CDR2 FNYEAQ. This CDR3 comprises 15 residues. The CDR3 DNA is TGTGCCAGCAGCTTAGAGAAGGGGCTGAACACTGAAGCTTTCTTT. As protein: CASSLEKGLNTEAFF.

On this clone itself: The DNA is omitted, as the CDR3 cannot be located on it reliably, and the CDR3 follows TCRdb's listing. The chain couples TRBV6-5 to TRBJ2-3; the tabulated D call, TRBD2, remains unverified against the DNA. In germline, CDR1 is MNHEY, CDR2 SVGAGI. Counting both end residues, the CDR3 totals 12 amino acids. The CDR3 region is CASSSSADTQYF.

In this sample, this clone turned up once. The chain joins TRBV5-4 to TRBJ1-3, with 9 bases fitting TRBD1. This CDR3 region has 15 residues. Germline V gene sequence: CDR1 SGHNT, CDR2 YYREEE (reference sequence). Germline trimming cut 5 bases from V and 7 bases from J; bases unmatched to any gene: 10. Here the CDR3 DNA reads TGTGCCAGCAGTTTTGGACCACAGGGGGCTAACACCATATATTTT. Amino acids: CASSFGPQGANTIYF.

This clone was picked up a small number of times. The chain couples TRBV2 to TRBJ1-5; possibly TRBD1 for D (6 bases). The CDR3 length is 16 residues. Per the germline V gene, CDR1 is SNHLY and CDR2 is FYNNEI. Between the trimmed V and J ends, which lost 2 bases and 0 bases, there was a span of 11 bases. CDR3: CASSEWGADSNQPQHF. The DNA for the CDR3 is TGTGCCAGCAGTGAATGGGGGGCCGATAGCAATCAGCCCCAGCATTTT.

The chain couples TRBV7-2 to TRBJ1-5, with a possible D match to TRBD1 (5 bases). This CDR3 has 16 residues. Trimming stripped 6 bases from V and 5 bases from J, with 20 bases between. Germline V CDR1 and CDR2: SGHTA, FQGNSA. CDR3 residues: CASSALGRAYDQPQHF. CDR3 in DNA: TGTGCCAGCAGTGCCTTGGGCAGGGCTTACGATCAGCCCCAGCATTTT.

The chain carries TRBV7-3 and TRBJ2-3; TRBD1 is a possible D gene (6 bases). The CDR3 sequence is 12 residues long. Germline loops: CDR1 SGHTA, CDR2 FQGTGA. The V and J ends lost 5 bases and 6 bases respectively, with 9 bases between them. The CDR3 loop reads CASSGGPDTQYF. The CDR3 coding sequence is TGTGCCAGCAGCGGGGGCCCGGATACGCAGTATTTT.

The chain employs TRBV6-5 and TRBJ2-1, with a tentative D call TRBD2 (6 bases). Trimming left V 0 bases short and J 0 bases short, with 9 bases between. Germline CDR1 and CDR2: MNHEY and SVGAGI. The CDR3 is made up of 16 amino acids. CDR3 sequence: CASSYSAGPSYNEQFF. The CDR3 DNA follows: TGTGCCAGCAGTTACTCGGCGGGGCCCTCCTACAATGAGCAGTTCTTC.

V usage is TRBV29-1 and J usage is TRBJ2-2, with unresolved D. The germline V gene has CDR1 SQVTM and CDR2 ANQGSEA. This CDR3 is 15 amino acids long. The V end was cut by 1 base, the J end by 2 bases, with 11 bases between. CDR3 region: CSVEGTLTNTGELFF. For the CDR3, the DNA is TGCAGCGTTGAAGGTACCCTGACTAACACCGGGGAGCTGTTTTTT.